This T cell receptor beta chain was profiled in a study of OX40 agonist ivuxolimab in advanced cancers. Whole-study context: Ivuxolimab, an agonistic anti-OX40 (CD134) antibody, was given to patients.

The protocol was immunoSEQ multiplex PCR, while the TCRdb copy is restricted to in-frame clones and leaves out a portion. The sample consists of about 77,000 clones, around four fifths of them appearing once. This receptor was obtained from an adult with an advanced solid tumor such as melanoma, head and neck, liver or kidney cancer. This material consisted of CD4+ or CD8+ T cells sorted from blood, taken in a trial of the OX40 agonist ivuxolimab.

CDR3 amino acids: CASSMLGNTEAFF. As DNA, the CDR3 is TGTGCCAGTAGTATGCTGGGGAACACTGAAGCTTTCTTT. The V and J genes are TRBV19 and TRBJ1-1; no firm D call. V dropped 3 bases and J dropped 1 base, with 6 bases sitting between them. This CDR3 has 13 amino acids. Germline V CDR1 and CDR2: LNHDA, SQIVND (reference sequence). The variable domain in full, with the rest retrieved from reference TRBV19 and TRBJ1-1, is DGGITQSPKYLFRKEGQNVTLSCEQNLNHDAMYWYRQDPGQGLRLIYYSQIVNDFQKGDIAEGYSVSREKKESFPLTVTSAQKNPTAFYLCASSMLGNTEAFFGQGTRLTVV.